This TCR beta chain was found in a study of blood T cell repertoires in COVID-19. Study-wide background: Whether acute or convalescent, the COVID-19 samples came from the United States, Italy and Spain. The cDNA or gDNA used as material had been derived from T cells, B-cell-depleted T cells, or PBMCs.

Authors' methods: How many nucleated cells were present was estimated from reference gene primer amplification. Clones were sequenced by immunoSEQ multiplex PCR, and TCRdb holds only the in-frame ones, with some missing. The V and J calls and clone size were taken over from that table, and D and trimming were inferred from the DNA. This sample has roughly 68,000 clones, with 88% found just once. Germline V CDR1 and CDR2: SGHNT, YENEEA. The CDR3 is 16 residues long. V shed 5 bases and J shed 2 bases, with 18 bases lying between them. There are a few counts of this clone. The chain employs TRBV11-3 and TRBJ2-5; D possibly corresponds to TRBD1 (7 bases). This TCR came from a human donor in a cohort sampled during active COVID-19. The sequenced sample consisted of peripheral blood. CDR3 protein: CASSPGGTQGQETQYF. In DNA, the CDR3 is TGTGCCAGCAGCCCAGGGGGGACTCAGGGACAAGAGACCCAGTACTTC.